These 15 T cell receptor beta chains were sequenced from one sample in a study of metastatic and nonmetastatic thyroid tumors. Prior to thyroid surgery, none of the patients had received any treatment. TCRdb re-analyzed the PCR reads through MiXCR. The sample lists 15,000 to 25,000 clones; 25% to 30% were seen once. Sequencing input: blood. Every receptor here comes from a male donor with papillary thyroid cancer or a benign thyroid nodule (not recorded which). Some clones in this sample may be carry-over from other donors' samples.

V is TRBV4-1 and J is TRBJ2-7, with a possible D match to TRBD2 (7 bases). Trimming pared 6 bases from V and 4 bases from J, leaving 19 bases between. Germline-derived CDR1 and CDR2 are MGHRA and YSYEKL. CDR3 length: 15 residues. The DNA of the CDR3 is TGCGCCAGCAGAGGGACGGGGGGCTCAAGGTACGAGCAGTACTTC. Its protein is CASRGTGGSRYEQYF.

This clone was seen just once. The chain recombines TRBV7-8 with TRBJ2-4, with D hard to call. The V gene's germline CDR1 is SGHVS and CDR2 FQNEAQ. V was clipped by 5 bases and J by 0 bases, with 8 bases between them. CDR3 length: 14 residues. CDR3 coding DNA: TGTGCCAGCAGCCAGGATCTAGCCAAAAACATTCAGTACTTC. As protein: CASSQDLAKNIQYF. The whole variable domain, filled in from reference TRBV7-8 and TRBJ2-4, reads GAGVSQSPRYKVAKRGQDVALRCDPISGHVSLFWYQQALGQGPEFLTYFQNEAQLDKSGLPSDRFFAERPEGSVSTLKIQRTQQEDSAVYLCASSQDLAKNIQYFGAGTRLSVL.

The rearrangement uses TRBV28 and TRBJ2-7, with D hard to call. The CDR3 totals 12 residues. Germline V gene lookup returns CDR1 MDHEN and CDR2 SYDVKM. Trimming took off 10 bases at V and 3 bases at J, with 13 bases between the two ends. The CDR3 sequence: CATVRWGYEQYF. CDR3 in DNA: TGTGCCACGGTCCGATGGGGCTACGAGCAGTACTTC. Looking up the rest from reference TRBV28 and TRBJ2-7 gives the full variable domain: DVKVTQSSRYLVKRTGEKVFLECVQDMDHENMFWYRQDPGLGLRLIYFSYDVKMKEKGDIPEGYSVSREKKERFSLILESASTNQTSMYLCATVRWGYEQYFGPGTRLTVT.

This clone is medium-sized within its sample. The CDR3 region has the DNA TGTGCCTCGGCGACCCCACCGGATGGCTACACCTTC. Translating gives CASATPPDGYTF. The chain is built from TRBV2 and TRBJ1-2; D not resolved. CDR1 is SNHLY, CDR2 FYNNEI, per germline. Deletions cut 11 bases from V and 6 bases from J, with 16 bases between. The CDR3 length is 12 residues.

The chain couples TRBV5-1 to TRBJ2-2; TRBD2 matches at 9 bases. CDR1 is SGHRS and CDR2 is YFSETQ in the germline V gene. V was pared by 4 bases and J by 4 bases, with 8 bases of the junction left unmatched. This CDR3 is built from 16 residues. CDR3 sequence (DNA): TGCGCCAGCAGCAGCTTAGCGGGAGTTATCACCGGGGAGCTGTTTTTT. Translating it yields CASSSLAGVITGELFF.

By share of the sample, this clone is medium-sized (0.01 to 0.1%). V gene TRBV6-1 combines with J gene TRBJ1-6; D remains ambiguous. Trimming took off 6 bases at V and 7 bases at J, with 16 bases between the two ends. CDR3 length: 15 residues. Germline CDR1 MNHNS, CDR2 SASEGT. The CDR3 sequence is CASRNAGSRNSPLHF. DNA of the CDR3: TGTGCCAGCAGAAACGCCGGGTCTAGAAATTCACCCCTCCACTTT.

The J gene is TRBJ2-4, the V gene TRBV20-1; D gene ambiguous. The CDR3 sequence is 12 residues long. Germline V gene sequence: CDR1 DFQATT, CDR2 SNEGSKA (reference sequence). V lost 3 bases, J lost 11 bases, and 14 bases lay in between. CDR3 residues: CSARALATLQYF. As DNA, the CDR3 is TGCAGTGCTAGGGCCTTAGCAACCCTTCAGTACTTC.

This clone was counted between two and nine times. The rearrangement uses TRBV10-1 and TRBJ1-1; D is uncertain. The length of the CDR3 is 14 residues. The V and J ends lost 0 bases and 0 bases respectively, with 5 bases between them. CDR1 and CDR2 from the germline V gene are WNHNN and SYGVQD (reference sequence). CDR3 nucleotide sequence: TGCGCCAGCAGTGAGTCGAACGTGAACACTGAAGCTTTCTTT. Translating it yields CASSESNVNTEAFF.

The chain couples TRBV2 to TRBJ2-3; D not resolved. Germline CDR1 and CDR2: SNHLY and FYNNEI. The V gene lost 7 bases and the J gene lost 5 bases, with 7 bases spanning the gap. This CDR3 is 11 amino acids long. The CDR3 is CASILVDTQYF. The CDR3, as DNA: TGTGCCAGCATTCTAGTAGATACGCAGTATTTT.

Many counts were recorded for this clone. The rearrangement links TRBV19 to TRBJ2-5; either TRBD1 or TRBD2 may supply D (5 bases each). CDR1 is LNHDA, CDR2 SQIVND, per germline (reference sequence). The CDR3 length is 13 residues. Between the trimmed V and J ends, which lost 1 base and 5 bases, there was a span of 8 bases. The CDR3 sequence: CASSIGDGETQYF. CDR3 coding DNA: TGTGCCAGTAGTATAGGGGACGGGGAGACCCAGTACTTC. The full variable domain, rest sourced from reference TRBV19 and TRBJ2-5, is DGGITQSPKYLFRKEGQNVTLSCEQNLNHDAMYWYRQDPGQGLRLIYYSQIVNDFQKGDIAEGYSVSREKKESFPLTVTSAQKNPTAFYLCASSIGDGETQYFGPGTRLLVL.

This clone was detected a few times. The chain couples TRBV11-2 to TRBJ2-6; D is unresolved. Trimming took 2 bases from V and 11 from J, leaving 7 bases between them. Per germline, CDR1 SGHAT and CDR2 FQNNGV. CDR3 length: 12 residues. CDR3 protein: CASSLQGYVLTF. For the CDR3, the DNA is TGTGCCAGCAGCTTACAAGGCTACGTCCTGACTTTC.

This clone was counted between two and nine times. The genes are TRBV28 and TRBJ2-7, with D tentatively TRBD1 or TRBD2 (7 bases each). The CDR3 runs to 13 residues. Germline CDR1 is MDHEN and CDR2 is SYDVKM. V gave up 6 bases and J gave up 6 bases, with 15 bases separating them. Here the CDR3 reads CASSQPGGGEQYF. The DNA of the CDR3 is TGTGCCAGCAGCCAACCAGGGGGGGGCGAGCAGTACTTC. Full variable domain (remainder filled in from reference TRBV28 and TRBJ2-7): DVKVTQSSRYLVKRTGEKVFLECVQDMDHENMFWYRQDPGLGLRLIYFSYDVKMKEKGDIPEGYSVSREKKERFSLILESASTNQTSMYLCASSQPGGGEQYFGPGTRLTVT.

The chain employs TRBV3-1 and TRBJ1-6; the match to TRBD1 covers 8 bases. The CDR3 extends over 15 amino acids. Germline CDR1 reads LGHDT; CDR2 reads YNNKEL (reference sequence). The trim removed 1 base at V and 4 bases at J, leaving 0 bases unmatched. The CDR3 sequence: CASSQGDRYNSPLHF. The CDR3 DNA reads TGTGCCAGCAGCCAAGGGGACAGGTATAATTCACCCCTCCACTTT.

This clone ranks as medium-sized (0.01 to 0.1%). This chain connects TRBV24-1 to TRBJ2-1, with a tentative D call TRBD2 (6 bases). This CDR3 is 15 amino acids long. V gave up 0 bases and J gave up 8 bases, with 13 bases separating them. Germline CDR1 is KGHDR and CDR2 is SFDVKD. CDR3 DNA sequence: TGTGCCACCAGTGATTTGCATCGGGGGTTCTATGAGCAGTTCTTC. It translates to CATSDLHRGFYEQFF.

The chain uses TRBV7-9 and TRBJ1-2; tentative D call: TRBD1 (5 bases). Trimming took off 1 base at V and 7 bases at J, with 13 bases between the two ends. The CDR3 spans 14 residues. From germline, CDR1 is SEHNR and CDR2 FQNEAQ (reference sequence). The CDR3 loop is CASSLGGKGRGYTF. The DNA for the CDR3 is TGTGCCAGCAGCTTAGGGGGGAAAGGTCGTGGCTACACCTTC.